The 31 T cell receptor beta chains below all came from one sample that was sequenced in a study of T cell changes during pregnancy in multiple sclerosis. Profiling relied on immunoSEQ multiplex PCR, and the TCRdb table lists in-frame clones only, not all of them. The repertoire includes 48,000 or so clones, about 90% of them detected once, and roughly 1.2% sits in the top ten. Sequences were derived from CD4+ T cells from peripheral blood mononuclear cells, sampled in the second trimester of pregnancy. The receptors originated from a female donor with multiple sclerosis, enrolled in a pregnancy study.

The J gene is TRBJ1-5, the V gene TRBV9, with TRBD1 matching 10 bases. This CDR3 contains 16 residues. V was clipped by 3 bases and J by 3 bases; unmatched bases: 6. CDR1 is SGDLS and CDR2 is YYNGEE in the germline V gene. The CDR3 region is CASSAGQGKYNQPQHF. The CDR3 region has the DNA TGTGCCAGCAGCGCGGGACAGGGGAAGTACAATCAGCCCCAGCATTTT.

The chain couples TRBV4-3 to TRBJ1-4; D may be TRBD1 (5 bases). Between the trimmed V and J ends, which lost 6 bases and 4 bases, there was a span of 12 bases. The CDR3 is made up of 14 amino acids. The germline V gene encodes CDR1 LGHNA and CDR2 YSLEER. The CDR3 bases are TGCGCCAGCAGTCTACAGGAGAATAATGAAAAACTGTTTTTT. Protein product: CASSLQENNEKLFF.

The genes are TRBV4-2 and TRBJ2-1; 7 nucleotides line up with TRBD2. Germline CDR1 LGHNA, CDR2 YNFKEQ. There are 17 residues in the CDR3. J gave up 7 bases and V 0 bases, and 12 bases lay outside the gene matches. Here the CDR3 reads CASSQDRWAGADNEQFF. The CDR3 region has the DNA TGTGCCAGCAGCCAAGATAGGTGGGCGGGAGCTGATAATGAGCAGTTCTTC.

The chain employs TRBV5-7 and TRBJ1-1; no firm D call. TRBV5-7 is designated an ORF whose function remains uncertain. This CDR3 has 16 residues. V lost 0 bases to trimming and J lost 7 bases, with 19 bases between them. CDR3 amino acids: CASSLELGGFNFEAFF. The CDR3 DNA is TGTGCCAGCAGCTTGGAGTTAGGAGGTTTTAACTTTGAAGCTTTCTTT.

CDR3 nucleotide sequence: TGTGCCAGCAGAAGGGACAGGGAGAACACTGAAGCTTTCTTT. It translates to CASRRDRENTEAFF. The V call is TRBV6-5, the J call TRBJ1-1; 9 positions match TRBD1. This CDR3 has 14 amino acids. V shed 6 bases, J shed 1 base, and the junction held 3 bases outside the gene matches. CDR1 and CDR2 (germline): MNHEY, SVGAGI.

This chain links TRBV30 with TRBJ2-5, with 13 bases lining up with TRBD2. The CDR3 totals 15 residues. The V segment lost 1 base and the J segment 4 bases; nucleotides outside the gene matches: 3. CDR1 and CDR2 from the germline V gene are GTSNPN and SVGIG (reference sequence). The CDR3 reads CAWSEGLAGSETQYF. The CDR3 DNA follows: TGTGCCTGGAGTGAGGGACTAGCGGGATCAGAGACCCAGTACTTC.

This chain links TRBV11-3 with TRBJ2-1; 14 bases align to TRBD2. V shed 2 bases, J shed 7 bases, and the junction held 7 bases outside the gene matches. Germline V gene lookup returns CDR1 SGHNT and CDR2 YENEEA. The CDR3 sequence is 17 residues long. CDR3 DNA: TGTGCCAGCAGCTTATGGGGGACTAGCGGGAGTCCAAATGAGCAGTTCTTC. It yields the protein CASSLWGTSGSPNEQFF.

As to this clone: This sample includes further DNA sequences coding for the same CDR3. This rearrangement joins TRBV5-4 to TRBJ2-5, with unresolved D. Between the trimmed V and J ends, which lost 3 bases and 2 bases, there was a span of 2 bases. This CDR3 spans 11 amino acids. Per the germline V gene, CDR1 is SGHNT and CDR2 is YYREEE (reference sequence). Here the CDR3 DNA reads TGTGCCAGCAGCTCGCAAGAGACCCAGTACTTC. Translation gives CASSSQETQYF. Filled out from reference TRBV5-4 and TRBJ2-5, the complete variable domain reads ETGVTQSPTHLIKTRGQQVTLRCSSQSGHNTVSWYQQALGQGPQFIFQYYREEENGRGNFPPRFSGLQFPNYSSELNVNALELDDSALYLCASSSQETQYFGPGTRLLVL.

The genes are TRBV6-5 and TRBJ2-3; D is unresolved. The germline V gene encodes CDR1 MNHEY and CDR2 SVGAGI. This CDR3 is built from 12 residues. V was cut by 0 bases and J by 11 bases, with 9 bases left in between. The CDR3 nucleotides are TGTGCCAGCAGTTACTCGAGGAAAGTGCAGTATTTT. Protein product: CASSYSRKVQYF.

This clone is a singleton in its sample. This rearrangement joins TRBV5-4 to TRBJ2-2; D perhaps matches TRBD1 (7 bases). Germline CDR1 SGHNT, CDR2 YYREEE (reference sequence). Trimming shortened V by 6 bases and J by 6 bases, and 15 bases separated the two germline ends. The CDR3 sequence is 14 residues long. CDR3 in DNA: TGTGCCAGCACCTACAGGGGAGGATCCGGGGAGCTGTTTTTT. Translating gives CASTYRGGSGELFF.

V usage is TRBV30 and J usage is TRBJ1-1; D perhaps matches TRBD1 (5 bases). Germline-derived CDR1 and CDR2 are GTSNPN and SVGIG (reference sequence). V shed 2 bases and J shed 4 bases, with 17 bases lying between them. CDR3 length: 15 residues. CDR3 bases: TGTGCCTGGAGTTCCGCAGGGAGGTTGGGCACTGAAGCTTTCTTT. Its protein product is CAWSSAGRLGTEAFF.

This chain connects TRBV19 to TRBJ2-1, with D possibly being TRBD1 (6 bases). Germline V gene sequence: CDR1 LNHDA, CDR2 SQIVND (reference sequence). V lost 5 bases and J lost 0, with 11 bases in between. CDR3 length equals 15 residues. CDR3 nucleotide sequence: TGTGCCAGTAGTGACAGGCCCCGCTCCTACAATGAGCAGTTCTTC. This translates into CASSDRPRSYNEQFF.

CDR3 coding DNA: TGTGCCATCAGTGGACAGCTCTCTGGGGCCAACGTCCTGACTTTC. Its protein is CAISGQLSGANVLTF. The chain is built from TRBV10-3 and TRBJ2-6; the D gene is possibly TRBD1 (5 bases). Trimming removed 4 bases at V and 0 bases at J, with 7 bases between. The germline CDR1 and CDR2 sequences are ENHRY and SYGVKD. CDR3 length: 15 amino acids.

J is TRBJ2-7 and V is TRBV7-5; the D call TRBD1 from the table was never checked on the DNA. TRBV7-5 is a documented pseudogene. The CDR3 sequence is 14 residues long. CDR3 coding DNA: TGTGTCAGAAGCGGAAGAACAGGGTCCGACGAGCAGTACTTC. It is translated as CVRSGRTGSDEQYF.

The CDR3 protein is CASSTGTYGYTF. CDR3 sequence (DNA): TGTGCCAGCAGTACAGGGACCTATGGCTACACCTTC. V and J are TRBV6-5 and TRBJ1-2; D is possibly TRBD1 (6 bases). In germline, CDR1 is MNHEY, CDR2 SVGAGI. V lost 5 bases, J lost 4 bases, and 8 bases lay in between. The CDR3 covers 12 residues.

In its sample, this clone was seen once. The chain employs TRBV5-1 and TRBJ2-1; TRBD2 might be the D (5 bases). Per germline, CDR1 SGHRS and CDR2 YFSETQ. The CDR3 extends over 16 amino acids. Trimming stripped 4 bases from V and 1 base from J, with 15 bases between. The CDR3 coding sequence is TGCGCCAGCAGCCTGACCCCTAGCAAATCCTACAATGAGCAGTTCTTC. Translation: CASSLTPSKSYNEQFF.

The chain carries TRBV18 and TRBJ2-7, with D tentatively TRBD2 (6 bases). The germline CDR1 and CDR2 sequences are KGHSH and LQKENI. CDR3 length: 16 residues. V shed 0 bases and J shed 4 bases, with 16 bases lying between them. The CDR3 protein is CASSPPGVGGTYEQYF. The CDR3 DNA sequence: TGTGCCAGCTCACCACCGGGAGTGGGGGGAACGTACGAGCAGTACTTC. Variable domain in full (rest from reference TRBV18 and TRBJ2-7): NAGVMQNPRHLVRRRGQEARLRCSPMKGHSHVYWYRQLPEEGLKFMVYLQKENIIDESGMPKERFSAEFPKEGPSILRIQQVVRGDSAAYFCASSPPGVGGTYEQYFGPGTRLTVT.

This chain joins TRBV5-1 and TRBJ2-7; tentatively, D is TRBD2 (5 bases). Germline V gives CDR1 SGHRS, CDR2 YFSETQ. This CDR3 spans 14 amino acids. The ends were cut back, 4 bases at V and 4 bases at J, with 15 bases in the middle. CDR3 nucleotides: TGCGCCAGCAGCACTGAAGGACTGAAGTACGAGCAGTACTTC. Protein product: CASSTEGLKYEQYF.

This chain joins TRBV28 and TRBJ2-5; 7 positions match TRBD1. This CDR3 is built from 14 residues. The junction had 6 bases not matched to a gene; V was cut back by 3 bases and J by 5 bases. Looked up from germline, CDR1 is MDHEN and CDR2 is SYDVKM. CDR3 in amino acids: CASSFTGVQETQYF. CDR3 DNA sequence: TGTGCCAGCAGTTTCACAGGGGTTCAGGAGACCCAGTACTTC.

J is TRBJ1-5 and V is TRBV4-2; D is unresolved. Per the germline V gene, CDR1 is LGHNA and CDR2 is YNFKEQ. The CDR3 extends over 16 amino acids. The V end lost 0 bases, the J end lost 8 bases, and 17 bases lay between the germline ends. CDR3 region: CASSQDPAGRVEPQHF. In DNA form, the CDR3 reads TGTGCCAGCAGCCAAGATCCGGCGGGGAGGGTAGAGCCCCAGCATTTT.

The chain recombines TRBV6-6 with TRBJ1-2, with 9 bases matching TRBD1. The CDR3 totals 15 residues. The germline CDR1 and CDR2 sequences are MNHNY and SVGAGI (reference sequence). V shed 7 bases, J shed 1 base, and the junction held 7 bases outside the gene matches. The CDR3 DNA reads TGTGCCAGCAACCCGGGACAGGGATTTAACTATGGCTACACCTTC. Its protein product is CASNPGQGFNYGYTF.

The V and J genes are TRBV7-8 and TRBJ2-3; 12 nucleotides match TRBD2. V shed 6 bases, J shed 4 bases, and the junction held 5 bases outside the gene matches. This CDR3 is 15 amino acids long. Germline V gene lookup returns CDR1 SGHVS and CDR2 FQNEAQ. The CDR3 spells CASRKLAGGPDTQYF. CDR3 sequence (DNA): TGTGCCAGCAGGAAACTAGCGGGAGGTCCAGATACGCAGTATTTT.

The V call is TRBV18, the J call TRBJ1-1, with a tentative D call TRBD1 (5 bases). The ends were cut back, 3 bases at V and 3 bases at J, with 11 bases in the middle. The CDR3 totals 14 residues. Germline-derived CDR1 and CDR2 are KGHSH and LQKENI. CDR3 bases: TGTGCCAGCTCACCTTCAGGGTGGGACACTGAAGCTTTCTTT. This codes for CASSPSGWDTEAFF. The variable domain in full, completed from reference TRBV18 and TRBJ1-1, reads NAGVMQNPRHLVRRRGQEARLRCSPMKGHSHVYWYRQLPEEGLKFMVYLQKENIIDESGMPKERFSAEFPKEGPSILRIQQVVRGDSAAYFCASSPSGWDTEAFFGQGTRLTVV.

The chain joins TRBV7-9 to TRBJ2-3, with D possibly TRBD2 on 6 matching bases. The germline gives CDR1 SEHNR, CDR2 FQNEAQ (reference sequence). CDR3 length: 15 amino acids. Between the trimmed V and J ends, which lost 4 bases and 3 bases, there was a span of 14 bases. CDR3 sequence: CASSWSGRGTDTQYF. CDR3 bases: TGTGCCAGCAGCTGGAGCGGTCGGGGGACAGATACGCAGTATTTT.

The chain combines TRBV5-4 with TRBJ1-2; D is unresolved. CDR1 SGHNT and CDR2 YYREEE come from the germline V gene (reference sequence). The CDR3 consists of 14 residues. Trimming stripped 2 bases from V and 2 bases from J, with 10 bases between. CDR3: CASSFGMENYGYTF. The CDR3 DNA sequence: TGTGCCAGCAGCTTCGGAATGGAGAACTATGGCTACACCTTC. The full variable domain, its missing parts supplied by reference TRBV5-4 and TRBJ1-2, is ETGVTQSPTHLIKTRGQQVTLRCSSQSGHNTVSWYQQALGQGPQFIFQYYREEENGRGNFPPRFSGLQFPNYSSELNVNALELDDSALYLCASSFGMENYGYTFGSGTRLTVV.

The J gene is TRBJ1-4, the V gene TRBV5-1; 7 bases agree with TRBD1. This CDR3 region has 14 residues. The germline CDR1 and CDR2 sequences are SGHRS and YFSETQ. Trimming at V came to 0 bases and at J to 8 bases, leaving 4 bases not matched to a gene. DNA of the CDR3: TGCGCCAGCAGCTTGGGACAGGGTCGGGAAAAACTGTTTTTT. Its translation: CASSLGQGREKLFF.

The J gene is TRBJ1-2, the V gene TRBV6-6, with 9 bases fitting TRBD1. CDR1 is MNHNY and CDR2 is SVGAGI in the germline V gene (reference sequence). J was trimmed by 5 bases and V by 6 bases; bases with no gene match: 10. CDR3 length: 15 amino acids. DNA for the CDR3: TGTGCCAGCAGGCCCGGGACAGGGAGTTTTTATGGCTACACCTTC. This translates into CASRPGTGSFYGYTF.

The V gene is TRBV5-4, the J gene TRBJ1-4; D unclear. This CDR3 comprises 16 residues. Trimming took off 0 bases at V and 9 bases at J, with 18 bases between the two ends. Germline V gene data show CDR1 as SGHNT and CDR2 as YYREEE (reference sequence). The CDR3: CASSLGSGGEMKKLFF. The CDR3 DNA reads TGTGCCAGCAGCTTGGGATCGGGCGGGGAAATGAAAAAACTGTTTTTT.

This chain links TRBV5-1 with TRBJ2-1; the match to TRBD2 covers 9 bases. The CDR3 loop spans 15 amino acids. Germline CDR1 reads SGHRS; CDR2 reads YFSETQ. Trimming cost V 0 bases and J 8 bases; bases outside gene matches: 6. The DNA of the CDR3 is TGCGCCAGCAGCTTGGCTAGCGGGACGGGGGATGAGCAGTTCTTC. Protein: CASSLASGTGDEQFF.

The chain is built from TRBV4-3 and TRBJ2-3, with 7 bases aligning to TRBD1. The CDR3 spans 16 residues. The germline V gene has CDR1 LGHNA and CDR2 YSLEER. J lost 2 bases, V lost 4 bases, and 9 bases had no gene match. This CDR3 is CASSPQGDRVTDTQYF. The CDR3, as DNA: TGCGCCAGCAGCCCACAAGGCGACAGGGTCACAGATACGCAGTATTTT.

The chain recombines TRBV29-1 with TRBJ2-1, with TRBD2 matching over 16 bases. The germline V gene has CDR1 SQVTM and CDR2 ANQGSEA. The trim removed 6 bases at V and 4 bases at J, leaving 9 bases unmatched. The CDR3 contains 17 residues. Here the CDR3 reads CSVAGTSGRARYNEQFF. CDR3 coding DNA: TGCAGCGTGGCAGGGACTAGCGGGAGGGCCCGATACAATGAGCAGTTCTTC.